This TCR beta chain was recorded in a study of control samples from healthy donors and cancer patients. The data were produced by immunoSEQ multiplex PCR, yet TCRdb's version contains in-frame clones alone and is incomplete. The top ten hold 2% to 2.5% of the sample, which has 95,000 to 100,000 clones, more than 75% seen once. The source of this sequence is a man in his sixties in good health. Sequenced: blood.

The CDR3 spells CASSLFRTSDEQYF. CDR3 bases: TGTGCCAGCAGTTTATTCAGGACTAGCGACGAGCAGTACTTC. The V call is TRBV28, the J call TRBJ2-7; 9 nucleotides align to TRBD2. V lost 1 base and J lost 5; bases outside the gene matches: 3. Germline V gene lookup returns CDR1 MDHEN and CDR2 SYDVKM. CDR3 length: 14 residues.